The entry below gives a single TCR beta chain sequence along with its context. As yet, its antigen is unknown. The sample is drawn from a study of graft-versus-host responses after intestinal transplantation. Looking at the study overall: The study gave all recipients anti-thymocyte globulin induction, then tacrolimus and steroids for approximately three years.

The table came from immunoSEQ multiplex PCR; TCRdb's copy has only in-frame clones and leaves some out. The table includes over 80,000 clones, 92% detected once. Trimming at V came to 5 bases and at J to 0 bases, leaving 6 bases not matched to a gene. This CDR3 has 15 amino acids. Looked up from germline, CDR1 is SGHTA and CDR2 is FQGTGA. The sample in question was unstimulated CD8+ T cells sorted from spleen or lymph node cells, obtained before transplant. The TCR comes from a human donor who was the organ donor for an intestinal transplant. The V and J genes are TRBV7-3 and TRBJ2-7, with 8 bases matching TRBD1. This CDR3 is CASSGGTGSSYEQYF. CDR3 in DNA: TGTGCCAGCAGCGGAGGGACAGGATCCTCCTACGAGCAGTACTTC.